These T cell receptor beta chains were read from a single sample in a study of Ad26.COV2.S vaccination and SARS-CoV-2 variants. The repertoire was sequenced with immunoSEQ multiplex PCR; TCRdb's copy has only in-frame clones and lacks some. Among about 350,000 clones listed, less than 90% were seen once. The sequenced sample was peripheral blood, obtained in a trial of Ad26.COV2.S vaccine versus placebo. The source is a person between 18 and 60 years old who received the Ad26.COV2.S COVID-19 vaccine or a placebo. Both conserved end residues are trimmed from each CDR3. Fields, in order: V gene, CDR3 protein.

V: TRBV4-2
CDR3: ASSLSLSAGLYNEQF

V: TRBV20-1
CDR3: SASLAHRTGELF

V: TRBV6-5
CDR3: ASSLRDPRRDGYT

V: TRBV20-1
CDR3: SAIPRVGYT

V: TRBV20-1
CDR3: SASMLGIATNEKLF

V: TRBV30
CDR3: AWSVQVQGKAF

V: TRBV7-2
CDR3: ASSLAGTRNSPLH

V: TRBV10-3
CDR3: AIKGTPSNYGYT

V: TRBV7-8
CDR3: ASSITASRGYT

V: TRBV7-2
CDR3: ASSPGLAGWGQF